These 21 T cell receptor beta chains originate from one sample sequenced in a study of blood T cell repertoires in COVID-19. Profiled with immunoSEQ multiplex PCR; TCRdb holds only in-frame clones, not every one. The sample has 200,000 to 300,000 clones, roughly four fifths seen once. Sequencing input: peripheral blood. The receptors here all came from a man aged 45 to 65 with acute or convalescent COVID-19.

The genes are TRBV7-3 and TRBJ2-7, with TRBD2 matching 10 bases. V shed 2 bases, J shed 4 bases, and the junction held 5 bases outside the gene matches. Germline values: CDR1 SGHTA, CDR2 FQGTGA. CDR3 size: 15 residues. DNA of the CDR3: TGTGCCAGCAGCTTATTTCCAGCGGGGGGGTACGAGCAGTACTTC. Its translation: CASSLFPAGGYEQYF.

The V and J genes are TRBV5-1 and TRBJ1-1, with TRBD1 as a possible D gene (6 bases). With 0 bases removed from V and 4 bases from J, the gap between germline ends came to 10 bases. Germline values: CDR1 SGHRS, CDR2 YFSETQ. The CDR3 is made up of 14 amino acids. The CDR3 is CASSLDLGGTEAFF. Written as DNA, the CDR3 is TGCGCCAGCAGCTTGGATCTAGGGGGCACTGAAGCTTTCTTT.

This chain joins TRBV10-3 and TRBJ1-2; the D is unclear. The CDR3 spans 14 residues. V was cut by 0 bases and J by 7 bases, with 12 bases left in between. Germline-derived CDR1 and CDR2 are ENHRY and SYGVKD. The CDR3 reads CAISESIKLSGYTF. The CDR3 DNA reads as TGTGCCATCAGTGAGTCGATTAAGCTAAGTGGCTACACCTTC.

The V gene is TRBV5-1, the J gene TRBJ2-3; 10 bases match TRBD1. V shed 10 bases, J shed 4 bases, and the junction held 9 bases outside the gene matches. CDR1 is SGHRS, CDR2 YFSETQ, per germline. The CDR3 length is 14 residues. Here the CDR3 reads CACKTGGSADTQYF. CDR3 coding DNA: TGCGCCTGCAAGACAGGGGGCTCGGCAGATACGCAGTATTTT.

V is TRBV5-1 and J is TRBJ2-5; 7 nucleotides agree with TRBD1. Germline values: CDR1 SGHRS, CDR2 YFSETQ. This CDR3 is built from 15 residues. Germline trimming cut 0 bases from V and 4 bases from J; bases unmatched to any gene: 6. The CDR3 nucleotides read TGCGCCAGCAGCTTGGACAGGGGCACCGGAGAGACCCAGTACTTC. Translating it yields CASSLDRGTGETQYF.

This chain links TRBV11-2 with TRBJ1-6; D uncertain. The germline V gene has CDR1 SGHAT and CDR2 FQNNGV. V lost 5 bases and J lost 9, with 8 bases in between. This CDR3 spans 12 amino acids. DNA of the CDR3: TGTGCCAGCAGCCCGGGGAGTTCACCCCTCCACTTT. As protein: CASSPGSSPLHF.

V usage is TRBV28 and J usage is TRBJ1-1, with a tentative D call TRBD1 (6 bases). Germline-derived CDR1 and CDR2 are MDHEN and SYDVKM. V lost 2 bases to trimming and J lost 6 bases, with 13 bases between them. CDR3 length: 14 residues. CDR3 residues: CASSLNQGTAEAFF. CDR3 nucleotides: TGTGCCAGCAGTTTAAATCAGGGGACGGCTGAAGCTTTCTTT.

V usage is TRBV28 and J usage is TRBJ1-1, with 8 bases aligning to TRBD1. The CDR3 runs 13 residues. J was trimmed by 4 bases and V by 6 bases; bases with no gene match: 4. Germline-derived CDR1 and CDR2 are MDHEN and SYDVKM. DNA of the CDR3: TGTGCCAGCAGAACTACAGGGGGCACTGAAGCTTTCTTT. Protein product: CASRTTGGTEAFF.

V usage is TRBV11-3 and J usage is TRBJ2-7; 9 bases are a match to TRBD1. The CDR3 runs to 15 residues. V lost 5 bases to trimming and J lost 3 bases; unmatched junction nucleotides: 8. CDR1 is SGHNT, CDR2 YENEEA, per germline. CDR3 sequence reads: CASSTPRDRDYEQYF. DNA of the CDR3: TGTGCCAGCAGCACCCCCCGGGACAGGGACTACGAGCAGTACTTC.

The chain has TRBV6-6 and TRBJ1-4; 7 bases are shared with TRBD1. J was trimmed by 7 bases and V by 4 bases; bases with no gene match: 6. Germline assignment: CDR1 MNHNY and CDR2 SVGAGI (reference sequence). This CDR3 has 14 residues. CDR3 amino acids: CASSSEGGIEKLFF. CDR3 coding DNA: TGTGCCAGCAGTTCGGAAGGGGGCATTGAAAAACTGTTTTTT.

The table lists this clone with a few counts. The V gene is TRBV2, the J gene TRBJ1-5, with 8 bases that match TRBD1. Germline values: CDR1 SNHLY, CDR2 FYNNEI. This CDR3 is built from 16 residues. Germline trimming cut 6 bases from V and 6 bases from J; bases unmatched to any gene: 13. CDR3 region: CASRASWTGTLQPQHF. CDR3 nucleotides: TGTGCCAGCAGGGCTTCGTGGACAGGGACTCTTCAGCCCCAGCATTTT.

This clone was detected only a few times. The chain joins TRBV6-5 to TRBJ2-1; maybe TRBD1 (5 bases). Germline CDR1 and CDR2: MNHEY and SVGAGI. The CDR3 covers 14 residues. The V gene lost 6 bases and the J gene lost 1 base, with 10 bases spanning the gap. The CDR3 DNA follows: TGTGCCAGCAGAGCTGGACAATCCTACAATGAGCAGTTCTTC. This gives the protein CASRAGQSYNEQFF.

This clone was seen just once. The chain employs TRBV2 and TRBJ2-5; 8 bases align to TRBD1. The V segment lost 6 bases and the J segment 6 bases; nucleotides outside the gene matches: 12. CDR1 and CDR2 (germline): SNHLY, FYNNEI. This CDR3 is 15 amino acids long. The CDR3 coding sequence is TGTGCCAGCAGGACGGACAGGGAGGTATTAAAGACCCAGTACTTC. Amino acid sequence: CASRTDREVLKTQYF.

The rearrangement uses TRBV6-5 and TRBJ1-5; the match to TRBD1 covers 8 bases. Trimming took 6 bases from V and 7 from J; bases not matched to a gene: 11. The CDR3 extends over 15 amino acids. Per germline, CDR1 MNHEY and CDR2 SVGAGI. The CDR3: CASRPGQGWDQPQHF. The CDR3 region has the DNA TGTGCCAGCAGACCTGGACAGGGATGGGACCAGCCCCAGCATTTT.

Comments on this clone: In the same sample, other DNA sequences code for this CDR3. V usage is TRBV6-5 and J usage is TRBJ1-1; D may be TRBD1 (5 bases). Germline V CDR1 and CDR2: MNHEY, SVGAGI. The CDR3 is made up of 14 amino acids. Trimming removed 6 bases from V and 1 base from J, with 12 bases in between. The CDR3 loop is CASSLGGENTEAFF. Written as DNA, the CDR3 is TGTGCCAGCAGCCTCGGGGGGGAGAACACTGAAGCTTTCTTT.

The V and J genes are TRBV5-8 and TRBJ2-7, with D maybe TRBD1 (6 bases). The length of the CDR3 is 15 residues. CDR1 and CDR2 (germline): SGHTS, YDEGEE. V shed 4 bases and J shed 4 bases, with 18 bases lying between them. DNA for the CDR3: TGTGCCAGCAGCCTTGGCAGGGGCAAGGGATACGAGCAGTACTTC. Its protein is CASSLGRGKGYEQYF.

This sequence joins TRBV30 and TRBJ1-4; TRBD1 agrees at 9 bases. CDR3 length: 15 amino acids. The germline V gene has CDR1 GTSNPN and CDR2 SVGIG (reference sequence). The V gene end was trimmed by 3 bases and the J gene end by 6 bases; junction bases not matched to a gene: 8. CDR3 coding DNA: TGTGCCTGGAGGGGACAGGGTATAGGTGATGAAAAACTGTTTTTT. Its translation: CAWRGQGIGDEKLFF.

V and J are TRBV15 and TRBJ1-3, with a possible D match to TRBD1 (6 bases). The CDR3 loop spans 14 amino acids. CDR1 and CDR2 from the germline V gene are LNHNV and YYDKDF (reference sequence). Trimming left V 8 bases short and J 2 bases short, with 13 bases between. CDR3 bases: TGTGCCACCGGACGGGGGGGCCCTGGAAACACCATATATTTT. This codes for CATGRGGPGNTIYF.

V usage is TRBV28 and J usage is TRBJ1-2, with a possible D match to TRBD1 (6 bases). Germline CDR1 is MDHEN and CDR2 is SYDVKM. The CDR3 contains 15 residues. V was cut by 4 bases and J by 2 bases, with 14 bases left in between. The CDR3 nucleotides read TGTGCCAGCAGTTACTGGCAGGGGCGGAACTATGGCTACACCTTC. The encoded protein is CASSYWQGRNYGYTF.

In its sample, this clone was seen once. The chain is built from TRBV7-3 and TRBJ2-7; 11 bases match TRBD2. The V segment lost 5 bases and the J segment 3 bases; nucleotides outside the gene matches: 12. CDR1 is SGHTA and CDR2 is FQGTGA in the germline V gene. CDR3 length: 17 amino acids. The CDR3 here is CASSPLPLAGVVYEQYF. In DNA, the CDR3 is TGTGCCAGCAGCCCCCTCCCACTAGCGGGAGTAGTCTACGAGCAGTACTTC. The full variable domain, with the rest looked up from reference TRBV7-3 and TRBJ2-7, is GAGVSQTPSNKVTEKGKYVELRCDPISGHTALYWYRQSLGQGPEFLIYFQGTGAADDSGLPNDRFFAVRPEGSVSTLKIQRTERGDSAVYLCASSPLPLAGVVYEQYFGPGTRLTVT.

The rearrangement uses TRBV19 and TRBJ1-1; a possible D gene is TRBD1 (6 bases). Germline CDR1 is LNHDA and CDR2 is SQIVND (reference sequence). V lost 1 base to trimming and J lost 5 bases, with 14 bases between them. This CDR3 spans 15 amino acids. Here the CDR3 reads CASSIGGGMVTEAFF. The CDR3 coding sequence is TGTGCCAGTAGTATAGGAGGGGGTATGGTGACTGAAGCTTTCTTT.